This entry lists 10 T cell receptor beta chains sequenced from one sample in a study of T cells after yellow fever vaccination. TCRdb analysed the 5' RACE reads with MiXCR anew, one entry per CDR3 protein. The profile covers hundreds of thousands of distinct CDR3 sequences, with around 12% appearing a single time and 2.5% to 4% taken by the ten largest. The sequencing here drew on CD4+ T cells sorted from PBMCs, taken 15 days after the yellow fever booster vaccination. These receptors came from a man younger than 35 who received the YFV17D yellow fever vaccine.

This chain connects TRBV7-9 to TRBJ1-1; no reliable D call. Trimming took off 3 bases at V and 7 bases at J, with 9 bases between the two ends. The CDR3 consists of 12 residues. Germline V gene sequence: CDR1 SEHNR, CDR2 FQNEAQ (reference sequence). The CDR3 loop reads CASSLVYGEAFF. CDR3 nucleotides: TGTGCCAGCAGCTTGGTCTACGGTGAAGCTTTCTTT.

The genes are TRBV5-1 and TRBJ2-3; TRBD2 is a possible D gene (6 bases). CDR3 size: 14 residues. Per germline, CDR1 SGHRS and CDR2 YFSETQ. V lost 4 bases to trimming and J lost 5 bases, with 14 bases between them. This CDR3 reads CASSLALAVDTQYF. The CDR3 DNA follows: TGCGCCAGCAGCCTGGCACTAGCCGTAGATACGCAGTATTTT.

This clonotype was counted ten times or more. The genes are TRBV7-2 and TRBJ2-3; no clear D. The length of the CDR3 is 15 residues. Germline V lookup: CDR1 SGHTA, CDR2 FQGNSA. Trimming removed 2 bases at V and 1 base at J, with 10 bases between. CDR3 bases: TGTGCCAGCAGCTTATTTGGCAGAGGCACAGATACGCAGTATTTT. The encoded protein is CASSLFGRGTDTQYF. Using reference TRBV7-2 and TRBJ2-3 for the parts outside the CDR3, the full variable domain is GAGVSQSPSNKVTEKGKDVELRCDPISGHTALYWYRQSLGQGLEFLIYFQGNSAPDKSGLPSDRFSAERTGGSVSTLTIQRTQQEDSAVYLCASSLFGRGTDTQYFGPGTRLTVL.

The table lists this clonotype with a few counts. V is TRBV4-3 and J is TRBJ2-1; TRBD2 matches 15 bases. CDR3 length equals 16 residues. Germline CDR1 LGHNA, CDR2 YSLEER. J lost 9 bases, V lost 0 bases, and 3 bases had no gene match. The CDR3 here is CASSQDGLAGGLEQFF. CDR3 nucleotide sequence: TGCGCCAGCAGCCAAGACGGACTAGCGGGGGGGCTTGAGCAGTTCTTC.

The chain links TRBV12-3 or TRBV12-4 to TRBJ2-7; D may be TRBD1 (6 bases). CDR3 length: 13 amino acids. Trimming left V 3 bases short and J 5 bases short, with 11 bases between. CDR3 in DNA: TGTGCCAGCAGTTTGGGGGCCCGGGACGAGCAGTACGTC. Its translation is CASSLGARDEQYV.

The gene calls are TRBV12-5 and TRBJ2-1; maybe TRBD1 (5 bases). Germline-derived CDR1 and CDR2 are LGHNT and FRNRAP. The CDR3 consists of 15 residues. Trimming pared 0 bases from V and 7 bases from J, leaving 13 bases between. Here the CDR3 reads CASGLVLRGSNEQFF. The CDR3 region has the DNA TGTGCTAGTGGTTTGGTCCTAAGGGGTAGTAATGAGCAGTTCTTC.

In this sample, this clonotype turned up a few times. The chain joins TRBV5-1 to TRBJ1-5; tentative D call: TRBD1 (5 bases). In germline, CDR1 is SGHRS, CDR2 YFSETQ. The CDR3 is 16 residues long. V lost 2 bases and J lost 1, with 13 bases in between. CDR3 DNA sequence: TGCGCCAGCAGCTTAGGTGGGCAGGGAAGCAATCAGCCCCAGCATTTT. Protein product: CASSLGGQGSNQPQHF.

The sample holds a few counts of this clonotype. The genes are TRBV6-5 and TRBJ1-5; no definite D call. Germline V gene sequence: CDR1 MNHEY, CDR2 SVGAGI. The CDR3 is made up of 13 amino acids. V gave up 5 bases and J gave up 8 bases, with 13 bases separating them. CDR3 amino acids: CASSEDPYEPQHF. For the CDR3, the DNA is TGTGCCAGCAGTGAGGACCCTTACGAGCCCCAGCATTTT.

This rearrangement joins TRBV29-1 to TRBJ1-1; unclear D gene. V shed 7 bases and J shed 6 bases, with 12 bases lying between them. The CDR3 runs to 11 residues. The germline V gene encodes CDR1 SQVTM and CDR2 ANQGSEA. The CDR3 is CSANGGAEAFF. CDR3 nucleotide sequence: TGCAGCGCCAACGGCGGGGCTGAAGCTTTCTTT.

The table lists this clonotype with a few counts. Here the CDR3 reads CASSPGDIQPQHF. The CDR3 region has the DNA TGTGCCAGCAGCCCCGGGGACATCCAGCCCCAGCATTTT. This chain connects TRBV7-8 to TRBJ1-5, with D possibly being TRBD1 (6 bases). The V and J ends lost 5 bases and 7 bases respectively, with 12 bases between them. Germline values: CDR1 SGHVS, CDR2 FQNEAQ. The CDR3 runs 13 residues.